One T cell receptor beta chain is described in this entry. Its antigen is still unknown. No base quality values were provided; no much bigger clone lies one nucleotide off. The data are from a study of cytomegalovirus exposure and HLA in healthy donors (dated by TCRdb to 2017 to 2019). Regarding the research as a whole: According to a later analysis, one platform produced both the 100 to 150 validation repertoires and the 730 or so repertoires of the first cohort. The aim of the study was to test whether cataloging public T cell receptors could identify signatures of past pathogen exposure. Besides the first cohort of 666 subjects, a separate validation cohort made up of roughly 130 different subjects was used. The study combined high-throughput TCR immunosequencing, statistical association of individual TCRs with disease status, and machine learning to predict cytomegalovirus infection status.

CDR1 and CDR2 are drawn from the germline V gene: SGHTA, FQGNSA. V loses 3 bases, J loses 1 base, and the germline ends lie 6 bases apart. CDR3 length: 14 amino acids, cysteine to phenylalanine. The read is trimmed to its CDR3 DNA, 42 bases read in frame from base 1. Here is what the overall study found, with its caveats: A total of fewer than 200 TCR beta chains were listed by the study as associated with cytomegalovirus. The classifier was reported to diagnose cytomegalovirus status with high specificity and sensitivity in both the original cohort and the validation cohort. Of the cluster scores, roughly 95% were above 0 in a later analysis, which found that TCRs clustered in the first cohort also tended to co-occur in the roughly 130 validation repertoires. The authors suggested that the approach could potentially be extended to other disease states and immunological phenotypes. Across donors, most TCR sequences were observed very rarely, whereas some public TCRs were present in many individuals. The validation cohort had no HLA typing available for a later analysis, so co-occurrence within that cohort was assessed over all 120 or so repertoires. Three of the identified cytomegalovirus-associated TCR beta chains were confirmed in vitro to be specific for cytomegalovirus antigens.

Separate from the roughly 650-subject first cohort, the validation cohort of 120 subjects was the group to which the donors belonged. The library was generated by the immunoSEQ multiplex PCR assay. The authors' pipeline ran thus. A statistical classification framework was built for diagnosing cytomegalovirus status from the catalog of TCR beta chain sequences. Sourced from immuneACCESS, this table was stored by TCRdb with only in-frame sequences that have V and J called. A share of the clones is absent; for the studies checked, an unresolved V gene accounts for under half, and the remainder has no known explanation. The V and J calls and clone size are taken from that table; D and trimming were inferred from the DNA. For this sample there are 250,000 to 350,000 clones; 86% appear just once. The ten largest make up about 0.91% of the sample.

The sample comprised PBMCs. The clonotype was recovered from a woman between 18 and 29 years old in good health and CMV-seronegative. Here the chain combines TRBV7-2 and TRBJ2-2; the D gene is perhaps TRBD2, from 6 matching bases. The DNA sequence reads TGTGCCAGCAGCTTCGGGGGGAACACCGGGGAGCTGTTTTTT. This encodes CASSFGGNTGELFF. Supplemented by the reference TRBV7-2 and TRBJ2-2 proteins around the CDR3, the complete variable domain is GAGVSQSPSNKVTEKGKDVELRCDPISGHTALYWYRQSLGQGLEFLIYFQGNSAPDKSGLPSDRFSAERTGGSVSTLTIQRTQQEDSAVYLCASSFGGNTGELFFGEGSRLTVL.